This T cell receptor beta chain appears in the sequencing data of a study of naive and memory T cell subsets. An equimolar mix of two oligonucleotides served as the beta constant-region primer for TRBC1 and TRBC2. Each CDR3 protein gets one entry after TCRdb re-called the UMI-ligation and nested PCR reads with MiXCR. The sample shows over 75,000 distinct CDR3 sequences, 10% to 15% of them seen only once. Sequencing was done on a sample of central memory CD4+ T cells from blood. The source of this sequence is a human donor in good health.

The CDR3 DNA reads as TGCAGTGCTAGTCCGGGCAGCGGGAGGATTGGGGAGCAGTTCTTC. Translation: CSASPGSGRIGEQFF. V is TRBV20-1 and J is TRBJ2-1; 9 bases match TRBD2. Trimming cost V 3 bases and J 10 bases; bases outside gene matches: 13. The germline V gene has CDR1 DFQATT and CDR2 SNEGSKA (reference sequence). This CDR3 region has 15 residues.